Below, one T cell receptor (beta chain) is given with its context. This specimen belongs to a study of T-cell memory formation after mild COVID-19. TCRdb analysed the 5' RACE reads with MiXCR anew, one entry per CDR3 protein. The table lists about 440,000 distinct CDR3 sequences, about 20% of them singletons. From germline, CDR1 is SNHLY and CDR2 FYNNEI. This CDR3 comprises 16 residues. V was cut by 0 bases and J by 2 bases, with 14 bases left in between. Sequencing was done on a sample of PBMCs or a T cell subset sorted from them (not recorded which). This TCR derives from an adult woman who had mild COVID-19 (a few samples of this study predate the infection). Cell type and time point are not known. The gene calls are TRBV2 and TRBJ2-7, with D possibly being TRBD2 (5 bases). CDR3 amino acids: CASSEAGGYPTYEQYF. Here the CDR3 DNA reads TGTGCCAGCAGTGAAGCGGGCGGGTACCCCACCTACGAGCAGTACTTC.